The clone carrying this TCR beta chain was seen just once. Antigen unknown. This specimen comes from a study of T and B cells in COVID-19 patients. Across the study: At median age approximately 31 years, recovered patients were younger than active-infection patients at 67.

Broader study findings: Highly clonal in active COVID-19, TRB repertoires exceeded healthy-donor diversity and richness at recovery. Exclusive to the recovered cohort were some 2,500 TCR clusters, some 32 of them with low generation probability. Early severe-case samples and blood from mildly ill patients during symptoms were in short supply.

Multiplex PCR with BIOMED2 TRB-A/B primer pools amplified TRB rearrangements. TCRdb used MiXCR to reprocess the multiplex PCR reads, holding one entry per CDR3 protein. The sample carries thousands of distinct CDR3 sequences, around a fifth recorded once. Each TRB amplification used roughly 220-550 ng of genomic DNA from blood. Sequenced material: blood. The receptor's source is a human donor with active COVID-19.

CDR3: CASSLTIQGANEQFF. DNA for the CDR3: TGTGCCAGCAGCTTAACGATTCAGGGGGCTAATGAGCAGTTCTTC. The V call is TRBV7-6, the J call TRBJ2-1; 8 bases map to TRBD1. Unmatched junction bases numbered 7, after V lost 2 bases and J lost 7 bases. Germline-derived CDR1 and CDR2 are SGHVS and FNYEAQ. The CDR3 extends over 15 amino acids.